The 17 T cell receptor beta chains given below trace back to one sample, sequenced in a study of T-cell reconstitution after alpha-beta-depleted transplantation in children. Researchers prepared the TCRbeta library using unique molecular identifiers, the study reports. MiXCR was run by TCRdb on the PCR reads, yielding one entry per CDR3 protein. The sample includes a few hundred thousand distinct CDR3 sequences, roughly 13% of them seen just once. The sample in question was PBMCs, mostly from graft donor cells, obtained 360 days after TCRalphabeta/CD19-depleted stem cell transplant. The source is a male patient between 5 and 17 years old who had a stem cell transplant for acute myeloid leukemia, so the T cells may come from the graft donor.

This clonotype showed up just a few times. J is TRBJ1-5 and V is TRBV6-5; D remains ambiguous. The CDR3 runs to 14 residues. Deletions cut 2 bases from V and 5 bases from J, with 10 bases between. The germline V gene has CDR1 MNHEY and CDR2 SVGAGI. The DNA for the CDR3 is TGTGCCAGCAGTTACGCCGGTTTGGATCAGCCCCAGCATTTT. Protein: CASSYAGLDQPQHF.

A single count supports this clonotype. V gene TRBV30 combines with J gene TRBJ1-5; unclear D gene. The CDR3 has 13 amino acids. V lost 4 bases, J lost 2 bases, and 9 bases lay in between. The germline gives CDR1 GTSNPN, CDR2 SVGIG (reference sequence). Here the CDR3 DNA reads TGTGCCTGGACGGGCGATGGCAATCAGCCCCAGCATTTT. Its protein is CAWTGDGNQPQHF.

The gene calls are TRBV4-3 and TRBJ2-2; TRBD2 matches at 13 bases. From germline, CDR1 is LGHNA and CDR2 YSLEER. With V trimmed by 3 bases and J by 7 bases, 11 bases remained unmatched. This CDR3 has 18 amino acids. The CDR3 loop reads CASSHLLGLAGRDGELFF. The CDR3 region has the DNA TGCGCCAGCAGCCATTTATTGGGACTAGCGGGACGAGACGGGGAGCTGTTTTTT.

The chain links TRBV3-1 to TRBJ2-7; no firm D call. This CDR3 is 13 amino acids long. Looked up from germline, CDR1 is LGHDT and CDR2 is YNNKEL (reference sequence). V lost 4 bases and J lost 6, with 13 bases in between. CDR3 sequence reads: CASSPSLPLEQYF. In nucleotides, the CDR3 is TGTGCCAGCAGCCCTTCCCTTCCCCTCGAGCAGTACTTC.

The V call is TRBV7-9, the J call TRBJ2-5; TRBD2 might be the D (5 bases). This CDR3 has 16 residues. The V gene's germline CDR1 is SEHNR and CDR2 FQNEAQ (reference sequence). V lost 2 bases and J lost 3, with 16 bases in between. The CDR3 bases are TGTGCCAGCAGCTTACGGACCGGGGTTCTTAAAGAGACCCAGTACTTC. This encodes CASSLRTGVLKETQYF.

The chain has TRBV18 and TRBJ2-7; tentatively, D is TRBD1 or TRBD2 (5 bases each). Germline V gives CDR1 KGHSH, CDR2 LQKENI. The CDR3 contains 13 residues. The V end lost 8 bases, the J end lost 3 bases, and 14 bases lay between the germline ends. The CDR3 sequence is CASLDGTNYEQYF. Here the CDR3 DNA reads TGTGCCAGCCTAGACGGGACGAACTACGAGCAGTACTTC.

In this sample, this clonotype turned up a few times. The V call is TRBV6-1, the J call TRBJ2-1; 8 positions match TRBD1. From germline, CDR1 is MNHNS and CDR2 SASEGT. With V trimmed by 4 bases and J by 3 bases, 2 bases remained unmatched. The CDR3 is 14 amino acids. This CDR3 is CASSGTGYYNEQFF. DNA for the CDR3: TGTGCCAGCAGTGGGACAGGGTACTACAATGAGCAGTTCTTC.

There are a few counts of this clonotype. V usage is TRBV30 and J usage is TRBJ1-5; D may be TRBD1 (6 bases). The CDR3 has 15 amino acids. V gave up 2 bases and J gave up 7 bases, with 18 bases separating them. The germline V gene encodes CDR1 GTSNPN and CDR2 SVGIG (reference sequence). The CDR3 protein is CAWSKRTGIGQPQHF. The CDR3 region has the DNA TGTGCCTGGAGTAAGCGAACAGGGATAGGGCAGCCCCAGCATTTT.

At least ten counts were recorded for this clonotype. This chain joins TRBV6-2 or TRBV6-3 and TRBJ2-2; D uncertain. V dropped 5 bases and J dropped 6 bases, with 7 bases sitting between them. The CDR3 is 12 amino acids. In germline, CDR1 is MNHEY, CDR2 SVGEGT. CDR3 sequence reads: CASSPRPGELFF. CDR3 DNA sequence: TGTGCCAGCAGTCCCCGGCCCGGGGAGCTGTTTTTT.

This chain joins TRBV29-1 and TRBJ1-1; D is possibly TRBD1 (5 bases). The CDR3 sequence is 12 residues long. V gave up 5 bases and J gave up 4 bases, with 11 bases separating them. The germline V gene has CDR1 SQVTM and CDR2 ANQGSEA. The CDR3 DNA reads as TGCAGCGTTCAGGGATATGCCACTGAAGCTTTCTTT. Its protein is CSVQGYATEAFF. Drawing the rest from reference TRBV29-1 and TRBJ1-1, the complete variable domain is SAVISQKPSRDICQRGTSLTIQCQVDSQVTMMFWYRQQPGQSLTLIATANQGSEATYESGFVIDKFPISRPNLTFSTLTVSNMSPEDSSIYLCSVQGYATEAFFGQGTRLTVV.

V is TRBV30 and J is TRBJ2-3; possibly TRBD1 for D (7 bases). Trimming removed 0 bases at V and 3 bases at J, with 13 bases between. The CDR3 totals 15 residues. The V gene's germline CDR1 is GTSNPN and CDR2 SVGIG (reference sequence). CDR3 coding DNA: TGTGCCTGGAGTGTACCCCAGGGGGGTACAGATACGCAGTATTTT. Amino acids: CAWSVPQGGTDTQYF.

This clonotype was found many times. This rearrangement joins TRBV7-3 to TRBJ2-1; D unresolved. Germline V gene data show CDR1 as SGHTA and CDR2 as FQGTGA. The CDR3 extends over 17 amino acids. The V gene lost 2 bases and the J gene lost 0 bases, with 14 bases spanning the gap. DNA for the CDR3: TGTGCCAGCAGCTTATACACGCCCGTTAGCTCCTACAATGAGCAGTTCTTC. Translating gives CASSLYTPVSSYNEQFF.

The chain carries TRBV24-1 and TRBJ1-4; TRBD1 is a possible D gene (6 bases). Germline CDR1 is KGHDR and CDR2 is SFDVKD. There are 17 residues in the CDR3. Trimming took off 2 bases at V and 8 bases at J, with 20 bases between the two ends. CDR3 loop: CATSDSGLTGAREKLFF. The CDR3 DNA follows: TGTGCCACCAGTGATTCGGGGCTCACGGGGGCGCGAGAAAAACTGTTTTTT.

This chain links TRBV20-1 with TRBJ2-4; 9 bases line up with TRBD1. The ends lost 6 bases at V and 4 bases at J; junction bases unmatched: 10. The CDR3 runs to 15 residues. The germline CDR1 and CDR2 sequences are DFQATT and SNEGSKA (reference sequence). CDR3 residues: CSARTTGTGKNIQYF. As DNA, the CDR3 is TGCAGTGCGCGAACCACCGGGACAGGGAAAAACATTCAGTACTTC.

The chain is built from TRBV20-1 and TRBJ1-4, with D uncertain. Deletions cut 5 bases from V and 0 bases from J, with 7 bases between. Per the germline V gene, CDR1 is DFQATT and CDR2 is SNEGSKA (reference sequence). There are 13 residues in the CDR3. CDR3 coding DNA: TGCAGTGCTTCAGCCACAACTAATGAAAAACTGTTTTTT. Translated, it gives CSASATTNEKLFF.

Only a few counts were recorded for this clonotype. V and J are TRBV12-3 or TRBV12-4 and TRBJ2-7; 7 bases fit TRBD2. The junction had 12 bases not matched to a gene; V was cut back by 7 bases and J by 3 bases. This CDR3 contains 15 residues. CDR3 protein: CASTTRGGLDYEQYF. For the CDR3, the DNA is TGTGCCAGCACAACTAGGGGAGGACTAGACTACGAGCAGTACTTC.

This chain joins TRBV3-1 and TRBJ2-7; 9 nucleotides align to TRBD1. V gave up 0 bases and J gave up 5 bases; unmatched junction bases: 8. Germline assignment: CDR1 LGHDT and CDR2 YNNKEL (reference sequence). There are 16 residues in the CDR3. CDR3 nucleotide sequence: TGTGCCAGCAGCCAAGAGGGCGGGACAGGGAGAGACGAGCAGTACTTC. Amino acid sequence: CASSQEGGTGRDEQYF.